What follows describes a single T cell receptor (beta chain). The clone's antigen remains unknown. No qualities accompany the bases; no much larger clone lies one base away. This sample's time point label indicates: about 28 days (+/-7) after the second vaccine dose. AZD1222 recipients whose second dose came at about 4 weeks and those whose second dose came at about 12 weeks were combined into one group, since spike-specific TCR depth and breadth did not differ between the two schedules. Samples from vaccinated people were obtained from the UK trials COV001 and COV002, which included a single-blind randomized controlled phase 2/3 trial of AZD1222 (ChAdOx1 nCoV-19) in healthy adults. For TCRbeta chain sequencing, PBMC samples were collected from trial participants at day 0 and at day 28 after the second dose. The CDR3 regions of human TCRbeta chains were subjected to immunosequencing. The study's own analysis went as follows. TCRs in the repertoires were matched against a reference library of SARS-CoV-2-specific TCRs that had been generated with the MIRA antigen-specificity platform. Breadth was defined as the fraction of unique TCRs that were SARS-CoV-2-associated, and depth was defined as the fraction of total T cells that were SARS-CoV-2-associated. Each spike-specific TCR was assigned to its reactive spike region and to a CD4 or CD8 class using the MIRA data. Log10-transformed breadth and depth values were compared by one-way ANOVA with Sidak's multiple comparisons tests. Here the immuneACCESS table is served through TCRdb, limited to in-frame sequences with V and J called. Missing clones are a known gap in these copies; in checked studies unresolved V genes cover under half, and the rest lacks a known reason. Clonal size and the V and J genes are those of that table, whereas D and trimming came from the DNA. The sample includes about 140,000 clones, with approximately 91% observed a single time. 1.9% of the sample comes from the top ten.

The data originate from a study of T cell responses to AZD1222 COVID-19 vaccine (dated by TCRdb to the early 2020s). A note on the overall study: A total of about 250 trial participants underwent TCR sequencing, of whom under 220 had received two doses of AZD1222 and some 26 had received two doses of the MenACWY control vaccine. Enrollment into the trials was organized by age into subgroups of 18-55, 56-69 and 70-plus years, and those subgroups contained roughly 150, 30 and 60 TCR-sequenced participants, respectively.

V is shortened by 1 base, J by 0 bases, and the region joining them spans 9 bases. Spanning cysteine to phenylalanine, the CDR3 consists of 15 amino acids. CDR3 DNA is the only sequence kept; it has 45 bases, read in frame from the first base. CDR1 is given as SGHTA and CDR2 as FQGNSA, both from the germline V gene. The full study reports these points: Participants were mostly white British, with more females than males. The authors suggested clonal diversity may have been underestimated. Because no day 14 peak-response samples were available, repertoires were characterized only after the peak T cell response. The 56-69-year group was small, and its depth increase did not reach significance, likely because of low power. Reportedly, close to half of the unique spike-specific TCRs recognized epitopes lying outside the regions that are mutated in the B.1.351 and B.1.1.7 variants. A significant rise in spike-specific TCR breadth and depth was observed after two AZD1222 doses relative to day 0 and relative to MenACWY recipients. Conclusions about previously exposed vaccinees were limited because only six AZD1222 recipients were SARS-CoV-2 seropositive at baseline. CD4 TCRs associated with the vaccine covered the entire spike protein, and the dominant responses were in regions 160-218 and 743-854.

Sample: peripheral blood, taken 28 days after the second AZD1222 dose. Recombination joined TRBV7-2 with TRBJ1-1; no D gene call is confident. The receptor was isolated from an adult who received the AZD1222 COVID-19 vaccine. The nucleotides read TGTGCCAGCAGCTTAGTTGGCCAGCTGAACACTGAAGCTTTCTTT. Translated, it gives CASSLVGQLNTEAFF.